Each of the 22 T cell receptor beta chains below was sequenced from the same sample in a study of shared clonotypes between healthy human individuals (dated by TCRdb to the early 2020s). The protocol used for the library was the immunoSEQ multiplex PCR assay. TCRdb re-hosts the immuneACCESS table, in-frame sequences only. Its copies lack some clones; in the studies checked, an unresolved V gene accounts for under half of them, and the cause for the rest is not known. Across this sample there are some 1,900,000 clones, with roughly 94% seen only once. In total, the top ten clones hold approximately 1% of the sample. For the CD8 naive samples, CD45RO-negative cells were positively selected for CCR7, yielding a CD45RA+CCR7+ population from which TemRA cells were excluded. The sample was naive CD8+ T cells sorted from blood. Interpreted using the paper, the cell subset or site label stands for: CD45RA+CCR7+. All receptors come from a man younger than 30 in good health.

The genes are TRBV11-2 and TRBJ1-1, with D unclear. Deletions cut 7 bases from V and 1 base from J, with 10 bases between. The CDR3 loop spans 13 amino acids. Germline V gives CDR1 SGHAT, CDR2 FQNNGV. In DNA form, the CDR3 reads TGTGCCAGCACCGCCGGGCAGAACACTGAAGCTTTCTTT. Amino acids: CASTAGQNTEAFF. The whole variable domain, remainder taken from reference TRBV11-2 and TRBJ1-1, is EAGVAQSPRYKIIEKRQSVAFWCNPISGHATLYWYQQILGQGPKLLIQFQNNGVVDDSQLPKDRFSAERLKGVDSTLKIQPAKLEDSAVYLCASTAGQNTEAFFGQGTRLTVV.

In nucleotides, the CDR3 is TGCAGCGTCCCCCCAACAGGGGACTATGGCTACACCTTC. As protein: CSVPPTGDYGYTF. The rearrangement links TRBV29-1 to TRBJ1-2, with 7 bases aligning to TRBD1. The CDR3 sequence is 13 residues long. J lost 3 bases, V lost 6 bases, and 7 bases had no gene match. Germline loops: CDR1 SQVTM, CDR2 ANQGSEA. The variable domain in full, completed from reference TRBV29-1 and TRBJ1-2, reads SAVISQKPSRDICQRGTSLTIQCQVDSQVTMMFWYRQQPGQSLTLIATANQGSEATYESGFVIDKFPISRPNLTFSTLTVSNMSPEDSSIYLCSVPPTGDYGYTFGSGTRLTVV.

The chain recombines TRBV27 with TRBJ2-7; D call uncertain. The CDR3 totals 15 residues. Trimming cost V 7 bases and J 2 bases, with 18 bases left between them. Germline CDR1 MNHEY, CDR2 SMNVEV (reference sequence). Here the CDR3 reads CASTPSAGVTYEQYF. The CDR3 DNA sequence: TGTGCCAGCACCCCGAGCGCCGGCGTTACCTACGAGCAGTACTTC.

The chain recombines TRBV13 with TRBJ2-7; D may be TRBD2 (5 bases). The CDR3 loop spans 13 amino acids. V was clipped by 5 bases and J by 3 bases, with 11 bases between them. Germline assignment: CDR1 PRHDT and CDR2 FYEKMQ (reference sequence). CDR3 nucleotide sequence: TGTGCCAGCAGCGCGGGCCGAAACTACGAGCAGTACTTC. This codes for CASSAGRNYEQYF.

The genes are TRBV4-1 and TRBJ2-3; TRBD2 might be the D (6 bases). The CDR3 is 15 residues long. The V end was cut by 1 base, the J end by 1 base, with 9 bases between. The germline V gene has CDR1 MGHRA and CDR2 YSYEKL. This chain's CDR3 is CASSQVASGTDTQYF. CDR3 DNA: TGCGCCAGCAGCCAAGTCGCTAGCGGCACAGATACGCAGTATTTT.

The chain recombines TRBV9 with TRBJ2-5; 13 positions agree with TRBD2. CDR1 and CDR2 (germline): SGDLS, YYNGEE. This CDR3 has 16 amino acids. V lost 4 bases and J lost 5; bases outside the gene matches: 8. The CDR3 here is CASSKTGTSGIETQYF. The CDR3 region has the DNA TGTGCCAGCAGCAAGACCGGGACTAGCGGGATTGAGACCCAGTACTTC.

Regarding this clone: The junction shows a germline mismatch at one end, possibly a read error. This chain connects TRBV27 to TRBJ2-7, with a possible D match to TRBD1 (6 bases). The length of the CDR3 is 15 residues. CDR1 and CDR2 (germline): MNHEY, SMNVEV (reference sequence). The CDR3 spells CASSLSGHASNEQYF. The CDR3 nucleotides read TGTGCCAGCAGTTTATCGGGACACGCCTCCAACGAGCAGTACTTC.

V usage is TRBV6-5 and J usage is TRBJ2-7; maybe TRBD2 (6 bases). V lost 6 bases and J lost 2, with 11 bases in between. Germline CDR1 is MNHEY and CDR2 is SVGAGI. CDR3 length equals 13 residues. CDR3 sequence: CASRGDLTYEQYF. The CDR3 DNA reads TGTGCCAGCAGAGGGGACTTAACCTACGAGCAGTACTTC.

This clone was seen once. V and J are TRBV19 and TRBJ2-7, with 7 bases fitting TRBD1. From germline, CDR1 is LNHDA and CDR2 SQIVND (reference sequence). V shed 2 bases and J 2 bases; nucleotides not matched to a gene: 6. CDR3 length: 15 amino acids. The CDR3 DNA is TGTGCCAGTAGTATAACGACAGGGTATCCCTACGAGCAGTACTTC. As protein: CASSITTGYPYEQYF.

DNA for the CDR3: TGTGCCAGCAGCTCTTCAGACGGTAATGAAAAACTGTTTTTT. It codes for CASSSSDGNEKLFF. The rearrangement links TRBV7-9 to TRBJ1-4, with D unclear. Germline CDR1 reads SEHNR; CDR2 reads FQNEAQ (reference sequence). The CDR3 sequence is 14 residues long. The ends were cut back, 4 bases at V and 4 bases at J, with 10 bases in the middle.

The rearrangement links TRBV13 to TRBJ2-5; 14 bases agree with TRBD2. The CDR3 consists of 18 residues. Trimming removed 5 bases from V and 4 bases from J; junction bases left unmatched: 12. Germline lookup yields CDR1 PRHDT and CDR2 FYEKMQ (reference sequence). CDR3 nucleotide sequence: TGTGCCAGCAGCCCCGGGACTAGCGGGAGAGGGGTAGGAGAGACCCAGTACTTC. This encodes CASSPGTSGRGVGETQYF.

The chain joins TRBV7-3 to TRBJ2-7; 8 bases map to TRBD1. The V gene's germline CDR1 is SGHTA and CDR2 FQGTGA. The CDR3 extends over 15 amino acids. V dropped 7 bases and J dropped 2; count of bases not matched to a gene: 10. CDR3 in amino acids: CASTHGTGNPYEQYF. The CDR3 DNA sequence: TGTGCCAGCACCCATGGGACAGGTAATCCCTACGAGCAGTACTTC.

The rearrangement uses TRBV5-8 and TRBJ2-3, with TRBD1 identical over 7 bases. This CDR3 is 16 amino acids long. J was trimmed by 4 bases and V by 4 bases; bases with no gene match: 12. CDR1 is SGHTS and CDR2 is YDEGEE in the germline V gene. In DNA, the CDR3 is TGTGCCAGCAGCGGGATACAAGACAGGGAACCAGATACGCAGTATTTT. Its translation is CASSGIQDREPDTQYF.

This rearrangement joins TRBV6-5 to TRBJ2-5; 9 bases map to TRBD2. V was clipped by 6 bases and J by 7 bases; unmatched bases: 6. Germline V gene lookup returns CDR1 MNHEY and CDR2 SVGAGI. The length of the CDR3 is 13 residues. CDR3 sequence (DNA): TGTGCCAGCAGGCTAGCGGGGATCGGGACCCAGTACTTC. Translated, it gives CASRLAGIGTQYF.

Concerning this clone: Other DNA sequences in this specimen translate into the identical CDR3. The rearrangement uses TRBV19 and TRBJ2-7, with 8 bases matching TRBD2. The V and J ends lost 4 bases and 1 base, in that order; junction bases with no gene match: 0. The CDR3 runs to 13 residues. The germline gives CDR1 LNHDA, CDR2 SQIVND (reference sequence). The CDR3 region is CASSTGGSYEQYF. In DNA form, the CDR3 reads TGTGCCAGTAGTACGGGGGGGTCCTACGAGCAGTACTTC.

V usage is TRBV29-1 and J usage is TRBJ2-1, with TRBD1 matching over 7 bases. The CDR3 has 15 residues. V was clipped by 1 base and J by 4 bases; unmatched bases: 7. Germline V gene data show CDR1 as SQVTM and CDR2 as ANQGSEA. The CDR3 spells CSVEVGEGAYNEQFF. CDR3 DNA sequence: TGCAGCGTTGAAGTTGGAGAGGGGGCATACAATGAGCAGTTCTTC.

In its sample, this clone was seen once. The gene calls are TRBV5-5 and TRBJ2-1; D gene unclear. V was cut by 0 bases and J by 1 base, with 8 bases left in between. Germline CDR1 and CDR2: SGHKS and YYEKEE (reference sequence). The CDR3 has 15 residues. The CDR3, as DNA: TGTGCCAGCAGCTTGGGGTATCTTTCCTACAATGAGCAGTTCTTC. Its protein product is CASSLGYLSYNEQFF.

V gene TRBV7-8 combines with J gene TRBJ2-5, with D possibly matching TRBD1 (6 bases). V dropped 4 bases and J dropped 5 bases, with 17 bases sitting between them. Per germline, CDR1 SGHVS and CDR2 FQNEAQ. This CDR3 is built from 15 residues. The CDR3 loop is CASSSNRESLETQYF. The CDR3 bases are TGTGCCAGCAGCTCTAACAGGGAGTCGTTGGAGACCCAGTACTTC. Full variable domain (outside the CDR3, taken from reference TRBV7-8 and TRBJ2-5): GAGVSQSPRYKVAKRGQDVALRCDPISGHVSLFWYQQALGQGPEFLTYFQNEAQLDKSGLPSDRFFAERPEGSVSTLKIQRTQQEDSAVYLCASSSNRESLETQYFGPGTRLLVL.

Points on this clone: The sample has other DNA sequences that encode this CDR3 too. This chain joins TRBV13 and TRBJ2-7; unclear D gene. Looked up from germline, CDR1 is PRHDT and CDR2 is FYEKMQ (reference sequence). The CDR3 is 13 residues long. Deletions cut 0 bases from V and 6 bases from J, with 9 bases between. The CDR3 sequence is CASSLGRSGEQYF. The CDR3 bases are TGTGCCAGCAGCTTAGGCAGGAGTGGCGAGCAGTACTTC.

This rearrangement joins TRBV6-1 to TRBJ2-1; a weak D match, TRBD2 (5 bases). V was trimmed by 11 bases and J by 2 bases, leaving 10 bases between them. CDR3 length: 12 residues. Germline V CDR1 and CDR2: MNHNS, SASEGT. CDR3 in amino acids: CASQEAYNEQFF. Written as DNA, the CDR3 is TGTGCCTCGCAGGAGGCCTACAATGAGCAGTTCTTC.

V and J are TRBV27 and TRBJ2-7; D not resolved. This CDR3 has 15 residues. Germline loops: CDR1 MNHEY, CDR2 SMNVEV (reference sequence). V was trimmed by 2 bases and J by 6 bases, leaving 17 bases between them. The CDR3 loop is CASSLAGTLVGEQYF. The CDR3 bases are TGTGCCAGCAGTTTAGCCGGTACTCTGGTGGGCGAGCAGTACTTC.

The chain combines TRBV6-5 with TRBJ2-1; D is unclear. This CDR3 is built from 11 residues. Trimming removed 2 bases from V and 10 bases from J, with 6 bases in between. Germline V CDR1 and CDR2: MNHEY, SVGAGI. The CDR3 coding sequence is TGTGCCAGCAGTTACGTCGAAGAGCAGTTCTTC. Translated, it gives CASSYVEEQFF.